Following are 3 T cell receptor beta chains from one sample sequenced in a study of blood T cell repertoires in COVID-19. Sequenced by immunoSEQ multiplex PCR; TCRdb stores in-frame clones only, minus some. This sample has around 200,000 clones, with about 84% found just once. Sequencing was carried out using peripheral blood. These receptors came from a person aged 70 to 85 with COVID-19, enrolled during active disease.

This clone was seen a few times. The chain joins TRBV29-1 to TRBJ1-4; tentative D call: TRBD1 (6 bases). The V gene lost 7 bases and the J gene lost 5 bases, with 11 bases spanning the gap. Germline CDR1 is SQVTM and CDR2 is ANQGSEA. The CDR3 loop spans 12 amino acids. CDR3 nucleotides: TGCAGCGGGGGGCGTTCCAATGAAAAACTGTTTTTT. Protein sequence: CSGGRSNEKLFF.

There are a few counts of this clone. This chain uses TRBV6-2 or TRBV6-3 with TRBJ1-1; possible D gene TRBD1, 6 bases. CDR3 length equals 15 residues. Trimming shortened V by 0 bases and J by 1 base, and 9 bases separated the two germline ends. Germline CDR1 and CDR2: MNHEY and SVGEGT. The CDR3 DNA follows: TGTGCCAGCAGTTACTCGGGACACCCGAACACTGAAGCTTTCTTT. As protein: CASSYSGHPNTEAFF.

This sequence joins TRBV28 and TRBJ1-3; no clear D gene. Trimming cost V 5 bases and J 3 bases, with 20 bases left between them. CDR1 is MDHEN, CDR2 SYDVKM, per germline. The CDR3 length is 17 residues. The DNA for the CDR3 is TGTGCCAGCAGTCCCCTAGCCGGGGATTGGTATGGAAACACCATATATTTT. As protein: CASSPLAGDWYGNTIYF.